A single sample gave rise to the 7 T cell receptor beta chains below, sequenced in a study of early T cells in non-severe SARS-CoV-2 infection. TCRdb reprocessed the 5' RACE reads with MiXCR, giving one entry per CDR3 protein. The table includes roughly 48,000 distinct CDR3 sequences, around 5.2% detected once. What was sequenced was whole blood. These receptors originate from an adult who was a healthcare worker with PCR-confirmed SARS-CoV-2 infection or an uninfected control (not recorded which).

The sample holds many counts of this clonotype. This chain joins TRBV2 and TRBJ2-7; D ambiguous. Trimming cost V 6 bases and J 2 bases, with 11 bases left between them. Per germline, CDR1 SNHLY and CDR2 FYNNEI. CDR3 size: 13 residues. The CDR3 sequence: CASSEDGTYEQYF. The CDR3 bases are TGTGCCAGCAGCGAGGACGGCACCTACGAGCAGTACTTC.

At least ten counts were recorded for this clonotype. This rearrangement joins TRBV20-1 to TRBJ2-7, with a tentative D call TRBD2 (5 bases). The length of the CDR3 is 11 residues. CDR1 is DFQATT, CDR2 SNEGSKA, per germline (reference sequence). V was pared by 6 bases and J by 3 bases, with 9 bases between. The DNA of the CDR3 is TGCAGTGCCGGGGAGAGCTACGAGCAGTACTTC. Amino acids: CSAGESYEQYF.

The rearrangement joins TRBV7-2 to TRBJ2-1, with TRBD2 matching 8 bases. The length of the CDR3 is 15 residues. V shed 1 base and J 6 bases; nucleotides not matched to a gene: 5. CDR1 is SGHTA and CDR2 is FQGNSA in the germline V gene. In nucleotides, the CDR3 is TGTGCCAGCAGCTTAGAGGTCGGGGGGGCCAATGAGCAGTTCTTC. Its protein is CASSLEVGGANEQFF. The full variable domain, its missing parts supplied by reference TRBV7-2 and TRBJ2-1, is GAGVSQSPSNKVTEKGKDVELRCDPISGHTALYWYRQSLGQGLEFLIYFQGNSAPDKSGLPSDRFSAERTGGSVSTLTIQRTQQEDSAVYLCASSLEVGGANEQFFGPGTRLTVL.

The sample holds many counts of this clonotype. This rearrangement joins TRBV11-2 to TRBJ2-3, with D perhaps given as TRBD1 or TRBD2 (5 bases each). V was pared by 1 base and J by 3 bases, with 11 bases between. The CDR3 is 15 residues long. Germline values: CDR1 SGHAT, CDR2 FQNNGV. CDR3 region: CASSLGAGSTDTQYF. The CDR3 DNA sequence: TGTGCCAGCAGCTTAGGCGCAGGGAGTACAGATACGCAGTATTTT.

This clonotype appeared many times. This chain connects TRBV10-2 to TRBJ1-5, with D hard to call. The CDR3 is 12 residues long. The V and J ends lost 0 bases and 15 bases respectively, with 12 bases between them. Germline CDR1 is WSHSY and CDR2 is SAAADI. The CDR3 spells CASSESSGQRHF. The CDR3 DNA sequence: TGCGCCAGCAGTGAGTCTAGCGGGCAGAGGCATTTT.

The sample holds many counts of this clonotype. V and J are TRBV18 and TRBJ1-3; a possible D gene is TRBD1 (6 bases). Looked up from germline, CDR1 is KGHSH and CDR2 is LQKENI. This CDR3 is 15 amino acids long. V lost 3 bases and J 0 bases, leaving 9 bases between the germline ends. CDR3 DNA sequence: TGTGCCAGCTCACCGGGACAAGTCTCTGGAAACACCATATATTTT. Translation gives CASSPGQVSGNTIYF.

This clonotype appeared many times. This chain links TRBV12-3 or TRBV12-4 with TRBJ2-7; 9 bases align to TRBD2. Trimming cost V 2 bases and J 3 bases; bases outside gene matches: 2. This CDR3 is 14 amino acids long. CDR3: CASSLRREGYEQYF. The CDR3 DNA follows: TGTGCCAGCAGTTTACGGCGGGAGGGCTACGAGCAGTACTTC.